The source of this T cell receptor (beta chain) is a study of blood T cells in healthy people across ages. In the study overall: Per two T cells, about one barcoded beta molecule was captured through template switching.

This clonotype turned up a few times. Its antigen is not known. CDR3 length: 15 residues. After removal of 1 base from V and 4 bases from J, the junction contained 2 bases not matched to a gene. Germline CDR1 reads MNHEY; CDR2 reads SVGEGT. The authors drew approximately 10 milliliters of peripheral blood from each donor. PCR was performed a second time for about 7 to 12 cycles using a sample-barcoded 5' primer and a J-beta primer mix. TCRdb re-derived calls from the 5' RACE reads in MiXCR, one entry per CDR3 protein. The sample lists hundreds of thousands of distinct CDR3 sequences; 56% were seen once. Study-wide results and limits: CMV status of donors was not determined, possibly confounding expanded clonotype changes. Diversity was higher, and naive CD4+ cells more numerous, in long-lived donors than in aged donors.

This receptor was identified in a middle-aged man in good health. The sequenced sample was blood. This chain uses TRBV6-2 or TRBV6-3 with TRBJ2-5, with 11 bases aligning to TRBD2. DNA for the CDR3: TGTGCCAGCAGTTACTTAGCGGGAGGGCCAGAGACCCAGTACTTC. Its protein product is CASSYLAGGPETQYF.